This TCR beta chain was retrieved from a study of T cells after yellow fever vaccination (dated by TCRdb to about 2019). Regarding the research as a whole: The SMART-Seq v4 Ultra Low Input RNA kit was used to prepare libraries from fractions with low cell numbers. Bulk TCR alpha and beta repertoires were sequenced longitudinally to track T-cell clones before and after primary and booster YFV17D yellow fever vaccination. Blood was drawn at multiple timepoints before and after primary and secondary immunization, with bulk PBMC replicates and cell subsets isolated. Two healthy male donors, one aged 18 to 29 and one aged 30 to 39 years, were included in the cohort.

The study at large found these results: Because the study included only two donors, the extent to which the findings can be generalized is limited. Because abundant contaminating clonotypes from the bulk population could be contained in FACS-sorted repertoires, computational filtering was required. The secondary T-cell response was found to be weaker but faster than the primary response, with a peak reached on day 5 rather than on day 15. After the booster, most of the clones that had expanded following primary vaccination were detected again (around 95% of CD4 and 88% of CD8), which suggests that memory was broadly maintained. A small share of clonotypes was detected in both CD4 and CD8 compartments, with the overlap likely arising from convergent recombination.

Taken from cysteine to phenylalanine, the CDR3 has 16 residues. Just CDR3 DNA is preserved here, 48 bases in frame from base 1. V is trimmed back by 1 base and J by 4 bases, and the junction contains 8 bases that no gene match accounts for. Per the germline V gene, SGHDN is the CDR1 and FVKESK is the CDR2. Sequencing relied on an Illumina NovaSeq 6000. Synthesis of TCR cDNA relied on 5'RACE template switching, a step that introduced a universal primer site along with unique molecular identifiers. Priming of cDNA synthesis was performed from both the TCR alpha and TCR beta constant segments. Library amplification involved two PCR steps, and the second step added sample barcodes and sequencing adapters. Sequencing of libraries was done on Illumina HiSeq 2500 (2x100 bp) or NovaSeq (2x150 bp). Per the authors' processing: Demultiplexing of reads and collapsing into UMI consensus sequences were performed with MIGEC, and V(D)J alignment was carried out with MiXCR. Vaccine-responding clonotypes were defined with edgeR using replicate PBMC samples, requiring FDR below 0.01 and a log2 fold change above 5 up to day 15. CD4 or CD8 identity was assigned to each bulk clonotype according to whether the clonotype was present at higher abundance in the sequenced CD4 repertoire or the sequenced CD8 repertoire. TCRdb reran the public reads through fastp at Q25 and MiXCR, keeping productive beta chains. Merged by CDR3 protein, the rows form single entries marked with the most common genes and DNA. None of the V and J calls come from the authors' own analysis; TCRdb made them. In this sample the table shows some 120,000 distinct CDR3 sequences, 13% to 15% of which occur a single time. The ten biggest clones cover roughly 41% of the sample.

According to the study, the label for this sample's treatment or condition signals: live attenuated yellow fever vaccine strain. A standard Ficoll-Paque protocol was used to isolate PBMCs from peripheral blood. Dynabeads CD4 and CD8 positive selection kits were used to isolate the CD4 and CD8 T-cell fractions. RNA was extracted with TriZol from bulk PBMCs, CD4 and CD8 fractions, and dextramer-positive and dextramer-negative fractions. As for this clonotype: No cognate antigen has been identified for it. The input lacks base qualities; no much larger clone sits a single base away.

This TCR came from a man between 18 and 35 years old who received the YFV17D yellow fever vaccine. This chain joins TRBV14 to TRBJ1-2; 8 nucleotides in the junction match TRBD1. Specimen: CD8+ T cells sorted from PBMCs, collected 5 days after the yellow fever booster vaccination. The nucleotide sequence reads TGTGCCAGCAGCCAAGGCGGACAGGGCGCTCTCTATGGCTACACCTTC. This is translated as CASSQGGQGALYGYTF.